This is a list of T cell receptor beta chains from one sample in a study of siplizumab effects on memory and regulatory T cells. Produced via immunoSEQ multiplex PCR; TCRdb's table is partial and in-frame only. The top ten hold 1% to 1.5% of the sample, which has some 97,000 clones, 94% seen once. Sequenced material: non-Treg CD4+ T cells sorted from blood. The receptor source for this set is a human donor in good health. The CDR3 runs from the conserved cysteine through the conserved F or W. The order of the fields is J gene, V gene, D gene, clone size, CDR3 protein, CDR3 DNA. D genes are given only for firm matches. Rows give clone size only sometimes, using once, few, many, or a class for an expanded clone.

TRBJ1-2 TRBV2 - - CASSELDITGSGYTF TGTGCCAGCAGTGAACTTGATATAACAGGGTCTGGCTACACCTTC
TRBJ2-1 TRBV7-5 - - CARSLGQDCSYNEQFF TGTGCCAGAAGCTTAGGGCAGGACTGCTCCTACAATGAGCAGTTCTTC
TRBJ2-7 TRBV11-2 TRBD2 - CASILGLVPYEQYF TGTGCCAGCATCCTCGGACTAGTGCCCTACGAGCAGTACTTC
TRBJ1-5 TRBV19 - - CASRPPRGINQPQHF TGTGCCAGTAGGCCCCCACGGGGGATCAATCAGCCCCAGCATTTT
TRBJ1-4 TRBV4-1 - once CASSQGYATNEKLFF TGCGCCAGCAGCCAAGGGTACGCAACTAATGAAAAACTGTTTTTT
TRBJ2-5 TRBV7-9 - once CASSFRGLSQETQYF TGTGCCAGCAGCTTTAGGGGTCTATCCCAAGAGACCCAGTACTTC
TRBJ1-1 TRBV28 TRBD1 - CASRWDREDTEAFF TGTGCCAGCAGATGGGACAGGGAGGACACTGAAGCTTTCTTT
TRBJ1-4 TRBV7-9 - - CASSSYRGTQHATNEKLFF TGTGCCAGCAGCTCCTACCGCGGGACCCAACACGCAACTAATGAAAAACTGTTTTTT
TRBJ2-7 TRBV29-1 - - CSAMGVPGEQYF TGCAGCGCTATGGGAGTCCCGGGCGAGCAGTACTTC
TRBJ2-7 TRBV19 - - CASSRSSRIPSYEQYF TGTGCCAGTAGTAGGTCGTCAAGGATTCCCTCCTACGAGCAGTACTTC
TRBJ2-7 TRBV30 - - CAWSVQSQAGEYF TGTGCCTGGAGTGTACAGTCTCAGGCAGGGGAGTACTTC
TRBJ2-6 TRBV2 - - CASSVLPRGSGANVLTF TGTGCCAGCAGTGTCCTCCCCCGGGGCTCTGGGGCCAACGTCCTGACTTTC
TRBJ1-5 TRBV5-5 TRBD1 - CASSLSTGASNQPQHF TGTGCCAGCAGCTTGTCGACAGGGGCTAGCAATCAGCCCCAGCATTTT
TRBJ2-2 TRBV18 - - CASSPLLGRKNTGELFF TGTGCCAGCTCACCGCTACTGGGACGGAAAAACACCGGGGAGCTGTTTTTT
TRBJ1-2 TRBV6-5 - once CASREDRVDGYTF TGTGCCAGCAGGGAGGACAGAGTTGATGGCTACACCTTC